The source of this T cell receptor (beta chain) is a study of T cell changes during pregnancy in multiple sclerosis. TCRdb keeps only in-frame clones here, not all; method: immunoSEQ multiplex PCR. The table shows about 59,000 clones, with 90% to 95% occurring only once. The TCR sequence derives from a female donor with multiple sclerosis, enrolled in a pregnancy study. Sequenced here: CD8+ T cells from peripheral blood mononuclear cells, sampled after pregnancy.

The CDR3 loop reads CASSIGGQETQYF. The CDR3 DNA reads as TGTGCCAGTAGTATCGGGGGCCAAGAGACCCAGTACTTC. The rearrangement uses TRBV19 and TRBJ2-5; possibly TRBD2 for D (6 bases). The germline V gene encodes CDR1 LNHDA and CDR2 SQIVND (reference sequence). The ends were cut back, 3 bases at V and 1 base at J, with 6 bases in the middle. The CDR3 length is 13 residues.